A single sample gave rise to the 31 T cell receptor beta chains below, sequenced in a study of T cells in Graves' hyperthyroidism and ophthalmopathy. Researchers took RNA transcripts and amplified the TCR beta CDR3 regions from them. First-round RT-PCR with HTBI primers amplified the TCR CDR3 region. TCRdb reprocessed the multiplex PCR reads via MiXCR and lists one record per CDR3 protein. The table records 500,000 to 750,000 distinct CDR3 sequences, 46% of them present only once. Sequencing used peripheral blood or thyroid tissue (not recorded which). Source of these receptors: a young woman with Graves' hyperthyroidism.

This sequence joins TRBV29-1 and TRBJ1-2; D is unresolved. From germline, CDR1 is SQVTM and CDR2 ANQGSEA. CDR3 size: 11 residues. V dropped 0 bases and J dropped 8 bases, with 7 bases sitting between them. The CDR3 spells CSVEEGRGYTF. The CDR3 DNA sequence: TGCAGCGTTGAAGAGGGGAGAGGCTACACCTTC.

This rearrangement joins TRBV5-1 to TRBJ2-7, with TRBD2 matching 10 bases. The junction had 14 bases not matched to a gene; V was cut back by 4 bases and J by 7 bases. In germline, CDR1 is SGHRS, CDR2 YFSETQ. The length of the CDR3 is 16 residues. CDR3 sequence (DNA): TGCGCCAGCAGCGGGACTAGCGCGAGCTCCTACAATGAGCAGTACTTC. This sequence encodes CASSGTSASSYNEQYF.

Remarks on this clonotype: A single base separates this from a much larger clone, so it may be a read error. The rearrangement uses TRBV12-3 or TRBV12-4 and TRBJ2-2; D ambiguous. The V end was cut by 5 bases, the J end by 3 bases, with 10 bases between. The CDR3 covers 14 residues. The CDR3 sequence: CASSTLRYTGELFF. In DNA form, the CDR3 reads TGTGCCAGCAGTACTCTAAGATACACCGGGGAGCTGTTTTTT.

This clonotype was counted ten times or more. The chain is built from TRBV19 and TRBJ2-7; 8 nucleotides match TRBD1. The germline CDR1 and CDR2 sequences are LNHDA and SQIVND (reference sequence). V lost 5 bases to trimming and J lost 4 bases; unmatched junction nucleotides: 4. The CDR3 has 13 residues. CDR3 region: CASSSTGVYEQYF. CDR3 in DNA: TGTGCCAGTAGTTCGACAGGGGTGTACGAGCAGTACTTC.

This clonotype has at least ten counts. The V gene is TRBV6-6, the J gene TRBJ1-2, with D perhaps matching TRBD1 (5 bases). Per the germline V gene, CDR1 is MNHNY and CDR2 is SVGAGI (reference sequence). The CDR3 runs 13 residues. The germline V and J ends were trimmed by 2 bases and 6 bases, with 10 bases remaining between them. CDR3 sequence reads: CASSYRRAHGYTF. CDR3 nucleotide sequence: TGTGCCAGCAGTTACCGCAGGGCGCATGGCTACACCTTC.

This clonotype was seen many times. The chain joins TRBV9 to TRBJ2-7; TRBD1 matches 7 bases. Germline CDR1 and CDR2: SGDLS and YYNGEE. J was trimmed by 6 bases and V by 3 bases; bases with no gene match: 12. The CDR3 consists of 15 residues. The CDR3 nucleotides are TGTGCCAGCAGCGGACCCGGGACAGTCGGAGTCGAGCAGTACTTC. It translates to CASSGPGTVGVEQYF.

The chain has TRBV12-3 or TRBV12-4 and TRBJ1-1, with D perhaps TRBD1 (6 bases). The length of the CDR3 is 13 residues. Trimming left V 4 bases short and J 4 bases short, with 10 bases between. CDR3 coding DNA: TGTGCCAGCAGTTCGGGACAAGGCACTGAAGCTTTCTTT. Translated, it gives CASSSGQGTEAFF.

There are many counts of this clonotype. The chain links TRBV15 to TRBJ2-5; a possible D gene is TRBD2 (5 bases). Trimming took off 4 bases at V and 5 bases at J, with 11 bases between the two ends. Germline lookup yields CDR1 LNHNV and CDR2 YYDKDF (reference sequence). The CDR3 covers 13 residues. The CDR3 loop is CATSIQEEETQYF. As DNA, the CDR3 is TGTGCCACCAGCATTCAGGAGGAGGAGACCCAGTACTTC.

The V gene is TRBV10-3, the J gene TRBJ2-7, with D maybe TRBD1 (6 bases). The CDR3 has 16 amino acids. V was shortened by 6 bases and J by 4 bases, with 22 bases between the two germline ends. Germline lookup yields CDR1 ENHRY and CDR2 SYGVKD. CDR3 DNA: TGTGCCATCAGCACCGGTGGGCAGGGGTGGCCGTACGAGCAGTACTTC. This gives the protein CAISTGGQGWPYEQYF.

This clonotype was picked up many times. The chain uses TRBV24-1 and TRBJ1-1; D unresolved. With 9 bases removed from V and 1 base from J, the gap between germline ends came to 11 bases. The V gene's germline CDR1 is KGHDR and CDR2 SFDVKD. The CDR3 has 13 amino acids. The CDR3 protein is CATEAAGNTEAFF. DNA for the CDR3: TGTGCCACCGAGGCAGCGGGGAACACTGAAGCTTTCTTT.

This clonotype was seen repeatedly, ten times or more. The chain joins TRBV2 to TRBJ2-7, with 7 bases identical to TRBD1. Germline values: CDR1 SNHLY, CDR2 FYNNEI. The CDR3 totals 15 residues. The trim removed 7 bases at V and 3 bases at J, leaving 12 bases unmatched. CDR3 DNA: TGTGCCAGCATTCCCGACAGGGAGTTCCGCTACGAGCAGTACTTC. Its translation: CASIPDREFRYEQYF.

Ten or more counts support this clonotype. The chain joins TRBV7-9 to TRBJ2-6; 8 nucleotides agree with TRBD1. CDR1 SEHNR and CDR2 FQNEAQ come from the germline V gene (reference sequence). The junction had 3 bases not matched to a gene; V was cut back by 8 bases and J by 0 bases. This CDR3 region has 15 residues. The CDR3 DNA reads TGTGCCAGCCCGGACAGGGTCTCTGGGGCCAACGTCCTGACTTTC. It specifies CASPDRVSGANVLTF.

This clonotype came up a few times. The chain recombines TRBV7-3 with TRBJ2-7; tentative D call: TRBD2 (6 bases). Trimming removed 5 bases at V and 0 bases at J, with 14 bases between. The germline gives CDR1 SGHTA, CDR2 FQGTGA. This CDR3 contains 15 residues. CDR3 protein: CASSPVLAPSYEQYF. The CDR3 nucleotides read TGTGCCAGCAGCCCCGTTCTAGCGCCCTCCTACGAGCAGTACTTC.

The chain joins TRBV19 to TRBJ2-5; D is ambiguous. The CDR3 contains 12 residues. From germline, CDR1 is LNHDA and CDR2 SQIVND (reference sequence). V was pared by 8 bases and J by 1 base, with 8 bases between. This CDR3 reads CASGPVQETQYF. CDR3 coding DNA: TGTGCCAGTGGGCCAGTCCAAGAGACCCAGTACTTC. Complete variable domain (other parts from reference TRBV19 and TRBJ2-5): DGGITQSPKYLFRKEGQNVTLSCEQNLNHDAMYWYRQDPGQGLRLIYYSQIVNDFQKGDIAEGYSVSREKKESFPLTVTSAQKNPTAFYLCASGPVQETQYFGPGTRLLVL.

The V gene is TRBV7-2, the J gene TRBJ1-3, with D possibly TRBD1 on 5 matching bases. Germline CDR1 and CDR2: SGHTA and FQGNSA. There are 14 residues in the CDR3. V was trimmed by 5 bases and J by 10 bases, leaving 18 bases between them. CDR3 sequence reads: CASSRDRHGGTIYF. In nucleotides, the CDR3 is TGTGCCAGCAGCAGGGACCGTCACGGGGGTACCATATATTTT.

The gene calls are TRBV13 and TRBJ1-5, with 9 bases fitting TRBD1. Per the germline V gene, CDR1 is PRHDT and CDR2 is FYEKMQ (reference sequence). V was pared by 6 bases and J by 0 bases, with 18 bases of the junction left unmatched. The CDR3 extends over 20 amino acids. The CDR3 DNA is TGTGCCAGCAGTGAAGGTCCCCCTGAGGGACAGGGAAATAGCAATCAGCCCCAGCATTTT. This codes for CASSEGPPEGQGNSNQPQHF.

This clonotype has a count of ten or more. The rearrangement joins TRBV20-1 to TRBJ2-7; TRBD2 agrees at 8 bases. The V and J ends lost 0 bases and 3 bases, in that order; junction bases with no gene match: 7. Germline-derived CDR1 and CDR2 are DFQATT and SNEGSKA (reference sequence). The length of the CDR3 is 15 residues. The CDR3: CSARDGGRIDYEQYF. CDR3 DNA sequence: TGCAGTGCTAGAGATGGCGGGAGGATAGACTACGAGCAGTACTTC.

This chain connects TRBV29-1 to TRBJ2-5, with 8 positions matching TRBD1. The CDR3 consists of 15 residues. CDR1 is SQVTM, CDR2 ANQGSEA, per germline. V lost 1 base and J lost 7; bases outside the gene matches: 11. For the CDR3, the DNA is TGCAGCGTTGAAGCCTGGGGAGGCGACAGGGGGACCCAGTACTTC. This gives the protein CSVEAWGGDRGTQYF.

This clonotype was recorded a few times. The CDR3 region is CATGTGGGEKLFF. The CDR3 DNA follows: TGTGCCACTGGGACAGGGGGCGGCGAAAAACTGTTTTTT. The chain joins TRBV24-1 to TRBJ1-4; 12 bases match TRBD1. The germline V gene encodes CDR1 KGHDR and CDR2 SFDVKD. Trimming removed 10 bases from V and 8 bases from J; junction bases left unmatched: 4. The CDR3 consists of 13 residues.

V is TRBV7-9 and J is TRBJ2-5; the D gene could be TRBD1 or TRBD2 (6 bases each). V lost 4 bases, J lost 5 bases, and 14 bases lay in between. The CDR3 sequence is 14 residues long. Germline lookup yields CDR1 SEHNR and CDR2 FQNEAQ (reference sequence). The CDR3 nucleotides read TGTGCCAGCAGCTCCCCCCGGGGGCGGGAGACCCAGTACTTC. It yields the protein CASSSPRGRETQYF.

This clonotype was counted many times. The CDR3 nucleotides read TGTGCCACCAGTGATTTAGGACTAGCGGGAGGCACCGGGGAGCTGTTTTTT. This codes for CATSDLGLAGGTGELFF. V usage is TRBV24-1 and J usage is TRBJ2-2, with 14 bases matching TRBD2. CDR3 length: 17 residues. The germline CDR1 and CDR2 sequences are KGHDR and SFDVKD. The J segment lost 4 bases and the V segment lost 1 base, leaving 1 base of the junction unmatched.

In its sample, this clonotype was seen many times. The V call is TRBV11-1, the J call TRBJ2-5; the D gene is possibly TRBD2 (6 bases). V lost 6 bases, J lost 5 bases, and 22 bases lay in between. From germline, CDR1 is SGHAT and CDR2 FQDESV (reference sequence). The CDR3 runs 16 residues. The chain's CDR3 is CASSQEGTGRVETQYF. In DNA, the CDR3 is TGTGCCAGCAGTCAGGAGGGTACAGGACGCGTGGAGACCCAGTACTTC.

This clonotype was counted many times. The rearrangement joins TRBV10-3 to TRBJ2-7, with 9 bases fitting TRBD1. CDR1 ENHRY and CDR2 SYGVKD come from the germline V gene. Trimming cost V 7 bases and J 2 bases; bases outside gene matches: 6. CDR3 length: 14 residues. CDR3 amino acids: CAITPGQGAYEQYF. The CDR3 bases are TGTGCCATCACTCCGGGACAGGGAGCCTACGAGCAGTACTTC.

The chain joins TRBV9 to TRBJ2-7; 8 bases align to TRBD1. The germline V gene encodes CDR1 SGDLS and CDR2 YYNGEE. The trim removed 3 bases at V and 7 bases at J, leaving 9 bases unmatched. CDR3 size: 14 residues. The CDR3 protein is CASSGRTGRNEQYF. The CDR3 DNA is TGTGCCAGCAGCGGTAGGACAGGGCGGAATGAGCAGTACTTC.

As regards this clonotype: Relative to the germline gene, one junction end is altered; a read error may explain this. The genes are TRBV4-1 and TRBJ2-2, with D tentatively TRBD2 (5 bases). This CDR3 has 14 amino acids. The V gene's germline CDR1 is MGHRA and CDR2 YSYEKL. As DNA, the CDR3 is TGCGCCGGCAGCCTTGAGGGAGTCTCCGGGGAGCTGTTTTTT. It is translated as CAGSLEGVSGELFF.

V usage is TRBV2 and J usage is TRBJ1-5; D is unresolved. V lost 3 bases and J lost 14, with 20 bases in between. The V gene's germline CDR1 is SNHLY and CDR2 FYNNEI. This CDR3 is 14 amino acids long. The CDR3: CASSEVGGRAREHF. The CDR3 nucleotides are TGTGCCAGCAGTGAGGTCGGCGGGAGGGCCCGTGAGCATTTT.

This clonotype was picked up many times. The gene calls are TRBV5-1 and TRBJ2-7; 9 bases match TRBD1. The CDR3 is 14 residues long. Per germline, CDR1 SGHRS and CDR2 YFSETQ. V lost 4 bases, J lost 7 bases, and 9 bases stayed unmatched. CDR3 coding DNA: TGCGCCAGCAGCAGTGGACAGGGGTTGGGTGAGCAGTACTTC. This translates into CASSSGQGLGEQYF.

The rearrangement uses TRBV20-1 and TRBJ2-5, with D perhaps TRBD2 (6 bases). The CDR3 consists of 12 residues. Germline CDR1 reads DFQATT; CDR2 reads SNEGSKA (reference sequence). V gave up 1 base and J gave up 7 bases, with 10 bases separating them. This chain's CDR3 is CSARAGEGTQYF. CDR3 sequence (DNA): TGCAGTGCTAGAGCGGGAGAGGGGACCCAGTACTTC.

This clonotype appeared many times. This rearrangement joins TRBV10-3 to TRBJ1-3, with 7 bases aligning to TRBD1. The junction had 9 bases not matched to a gene; V was cut back by 6 bases and J by 4 bases. This CDR3 region has 15 residues. Per germline, CDR1 ENHRY and CDR2 SYGVKD. The chain's CDR3 is CAISATGTAGNTIYF. CDR3 DNA: TGTGCCATCAGCGCCACCGGGACAGCAGGAAACACCATATATTTT.

As concerns this clonotype: Without the conserved terminal phenylalanine or tryptophan, this CDR3 likely stems from a read error. The V and J genes are TRBV5-4 and TRBJ2-7; 12 nucleotides line up with TRBD2. The V gene's germline CDR1 is SGHNT and CDR2 YYREEE (reference sequence). This CDR3 spans 13 amino acids. Losses at the gene ends were 10 bases for V and 3 bases for J; bases not matched to a gene: 5. For the CDR3, the DNA is TGTGCCGGATCACTAGCGGGGGGCTACGAGCAGTACTCC. It translates to CAGSLAGGYEQYS.

On this clonotype: This may be a read error: a much more frequent sequence differs by one nucleotide. The chain joins TRBV20-1 to TRBJ2-7, with TRBD1 identical over 7 bases. CDR3 length equals 13 residues. Germline loops: CDR1 DFQATT, CDR2 SNEGSKA (reference sequence). DNA of the CDR3: TGCAGTGCTACACGGGACAGAGAGTACGGGCAGTACTTC. Translation gives CSATRDREYGQYF.